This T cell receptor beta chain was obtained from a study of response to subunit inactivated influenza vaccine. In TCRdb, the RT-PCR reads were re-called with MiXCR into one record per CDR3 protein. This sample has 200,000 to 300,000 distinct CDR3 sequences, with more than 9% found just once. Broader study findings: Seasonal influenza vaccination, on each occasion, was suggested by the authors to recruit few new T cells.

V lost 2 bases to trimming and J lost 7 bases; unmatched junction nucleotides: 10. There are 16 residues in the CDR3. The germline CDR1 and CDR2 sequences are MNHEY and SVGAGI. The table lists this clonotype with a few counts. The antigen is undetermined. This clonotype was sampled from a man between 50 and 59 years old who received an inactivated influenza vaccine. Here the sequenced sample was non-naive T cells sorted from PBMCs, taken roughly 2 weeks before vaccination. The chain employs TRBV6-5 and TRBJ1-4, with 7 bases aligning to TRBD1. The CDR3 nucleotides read TGTGCCAGCAGTTACCCTACGACAGGGTTGTGTGAAAAACTGTTTTTT. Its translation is CASSYPTTGLCEKLFF.